This T cell receptor beta chain was documented in a study of blood T cell repertoires in COVID-19. For the study at large: Samples of COVID-19 (acute and convalescent) were obtained from the United States, Italy and Spain. The cDNA or gDNA used as material had been derived from T cells, B-cell-depleted T cells, or PBMCs.

Per the original data handling: Using reference gene primer amplification, nucleated cell counts were estimated. Repertoires were generated with immunoSEQ multiplex PCR, while TCRdb's copy carries only in-frame clones and drops some. The V and J calls and clone size are taken from that table; D and trimming were inferred from the DNA. Of approximately 130,000 clones in the sample, 77% were seen once. CDR3 size: 12 residues. The V gene lost 4 bases and the J gene lost 1 base, with 4 bases spanning the gap. The germline V gene encodes CDR1 SNHLY and CDR2 FYNNEI. Sequencing was done on a sample of peripheral blood. This sequence joins TRBV2 and TRBJ1-1, with unresolved D. The receptor's source is a man at least 80 years old with acute or convalescent COVID-19. The CDR3 loop is CASSAENTEAFF. CDR3 DNA: TGTGCCAGCAGTGCAGAGAACACTGAAGCTTTCTTT.